This TCR beta chain came from a study of identical twins. TCRdb reprocessed the 5' RACE reads with MiXCR, giving one entry per CDR3 protein. The table has roughly 690,000 distinct CDR3 sequences, 20% to 25% seen once. The V gene's germline CDR1 is SGHRS and CDR2 YFSETQ. The trim removed 1 base at V and 1 base at J, leaving 8 bases unmatched. The CDR3 is 17 residues long. This clonotype came up many times. This same sample was also taken into another study, of T cells expressing NK-cell markers.

The clonotype originates from a woman aged 18-35 years in good health. J is TRBJ1-1 and V is TRBV5-1; the match to TRBD1 covers 9 bases. Source material: PBMCs. The CDR3 bases are TGCGCCAGCAGCTTGCTCAACAGGGGGCAAGAGAACACTGAAGCTTTCTTT. Its protein product is CASSLLNRGQENTEAFF.